The 24 T cell receptor beta chains presented below share a single source sample, sequenced in a study of blood T cells in healthy people across ages (dated by TCRdb to between 2014 and 2016). The library came from 5' RACE. For sequencing, an Illumina HiSeq 2500 was employed. A second PCR of about 6 to 12 cycles was performed with a sample-barcoded 5' primer and a J-beta primer mix. TCRdb reanalyzed the raw reads on its own, using fastp at Q25 for trimming and MiXCR for clone calling, and kept in-frame beta chains. Each entry merges the rows of one CDR3 protein and shows their most common DNA and genes. This sample holds roughly 730,000 distinct CDR3 sequences; roughly three fifths were observed only once. The ten top clones hold roughly 24% of the sample. Specimen: blood. The receptors stem from a man aged 40-55 years in good health.

The chain couples TRBV7-8 to TRBJ2-3; no definite D call. The CDR3 sequence is 14 residues long. The V end lost 0 bases, the J end lost 4 bases, and 8 bases lay between the germline ends. Germline V gene data show CDR1 as SGHVS and CDR2 as FQNEAQ. For the CDR3, the DNA is TGTGCCAGCAGCTTAGCGACCGCGGCAGATACGCAGTATTTT. Protein: CASSLATAADTQYF.

This chain connects TRBV20-1 to TRBJ2-7; D unclear. The DNA end is a closer match to TRBJ2-5, so the J assignment may be wrong. The CDR3 spans 15 residues. CDR1 is DFQATT and CDR2 is SNEGSKA in the germline V gene (reference sequence). CDR3 nucleotide sequence: TGCAGTGCTAGACCGTCGGGTTTGCTTACGGAGACCCAGTACTTC. Translating gives CSARPSGLLTETQYF.

The genes are TRBV29-1 and TRBJ1-5; 8 bases are shared with TRBD1. V dropped 5 bases and J dropped 0; count of bases not matched to a gene: 6. Germline CDR1 is SQVTM and CDR2 is ANQGSEA. This CDR3 spans 15 amino acids. The CDR3: CSVTYTGGSNQPQHF. CDR3 DNA: TGCAGCGTTACATACACAGGGGGTAGCAATCAGCCCCAGCATTTT.

This chain uses TRBV7-2 with TRBJ2-5; TRBD1 agrees at 10 bases. The germline CDR1 and CDR2 sequences are SGHTA and FQGNSA. The length of the CDR3 is 14 residues. The ends lost 5 bases at V and 7 bases at J; junction bases unmatched: 7. CDR3 region: CASSDDRGPGTQYF. CDR3 nucleotide sequence: TGTGCCAGCAGCGATGACAGGGGGCCTGGGACCCAGTACTTC. The whole variable domain, filled in from reference TRBV7-2 and TRBJ2-5, reads GAGVSQSPSNKVTEKGKDVELRCDPISGHTALYWYRQSLGQGLEFLIYFQGNSAPDKSGLPSDRFSAERTGGSVSTLTIQRTQQEDSAVYLCASSDDRGPGTQYFGPGTRLLVL.

J is TRBJ2-1 and V is TRBV7-6, with TRBD2 matching over 9 bases. The V and J ends lost 0 bases and 4 bases, in that order; junction bases with no gene match: 4. CDR1 SGHVS and CDR2 FNYEAQ come from the germline V gene. This CDR3 has 16 residues. CDR3 nucleotide sequence: TGTGCCAGCAGCTTAGCTCCTAGCGGGGAGTACAATGAGCAGTTCTTC. Translated, it gives CASSLAPSGEYNEQFF.

This clonotype showed up just a few times. V usage is TRBV15 and J usage is TRBJ2-3; 13 bases line up with TRBD2. V dropped 4 bases and J dropped 3; count of bases not matched to a gene: 7. Per the germline V gene, CDR1 is LNHNV and CDR2 is YYDKDF (reference sequence). This CDR3 contains 17 residues. The CDR3 protein is CATSTPRGLAGTDTQYF. The CDR3, as DNA: TGTGCCACCAGCACACCAAGGGGACTAGCGGGGACAGATACGCAGTATTTT.

V and J are TRBV13 and TRBJ1-2, with TRBD1 as a possible D gene (6 bases). Trimming cost V 4 bases and J 0 bases, with 9 bases left between them. Per germline, CDR1 PRHDT and CDR2 FYEKMQ (reference sequence). The CDR3 covers 14 residues. CDR3 region: CASSSGTPNYGYTF. DNA for the CDR3: TGTGCCAGCAGCTCCGGGACACCTAACTATGGCTACACCTTC.

This clonotype was counted a few times. The rearrangement uses TRBV7-4 and TRBJ2-7; D unclear. V lost 2 bases and J 5 bases, leaving 16 bases between the germline ends. Germline V gene lookup returns CDR1 SGHVT and CDR2 SQSDAQ. The CDR3 is 15 residues long. CDR3 in DNA: TGTGCCAGCAGCTTAAGAATGGGAAGACTCGACGAGCAGTACTTC. This codes for CASSLRMGRLDEQYF.

Of note for this clonotype: The junction departs from germline at one end; a sequencing error may be responsible. CDR3 region: CAGSTKTTQYF. CDR3 sequence (DNA): TGTGCCGGCAGCACTAAGACTACCCAGTACTTC. The J gene is TRBJ2-7, the V gene TRBV12-3 or TRBV12-4, with D possibly matching TRBD2 (5 bases). The CDR3 extends over 11 amino acids.

The chain carries TRBV4-1 and TRBJ1-2, with a possible D match to TRBD1 (6 bases). V gave up 0 bases and J gave up 8 bases, with 13 bases separating them. Per germline, CDR1 MGHRA and CDR2 YSYEKL. The CDR3 is made up of 14 amino acids. CDR3 DNA sequence: TGCGCCAGCAGCCAAGATCCAGGGGAGGGCGGCTACACCTTC. Translated, it gives CASSQDPGEGGYTF.

This sequence joins TRBV27 and TRBJ2-1; 10 bases line up with TRBD2. Germline CDR1 and CDR2: MNHEY and SMNVEV (reference sequence). The CDR3 contains 14 residues. The V and J ends lost 2 bases and 13 bases, in that order; junction bases with no gene match: 8. As DNA, the CDR3 is TGTGCCAGCAGTTTAGGTTCTAGCGGGAGACACCAGTTCTTC. Translated, it gives CASSLGSSGRHQFF.

This clonotype was seen only a few times. V gene TRBV7-2 combines with J gene TRBJ2-7, with TRBD2 matching 7 bases. Germline V gene sequence: CDR1 SGHTA, CDR2 FQGNSA. J was trimmed by 3 bases and V by 4 bases; bases with no gene match: 9. This CDR3 is 15 amino acids long. CDR3 DNA: TGTGCCAGCAGCTCTGGACTAGGGAACTACTACGAGCAGTACTTC. Its protein product is CASSSGLGNYYEQYF.

The chain links TRBV10-3 to TRBJ2-5, with D hard to call. The end of the DNA is better explained by TRBJ2-7, so the J call may be wrong. CDR1 and CDR2 from the germline V gene are ENHRY and SYGVKD. There are 12 residues in the CDR3. The CDR3 is CAISGLGNEQYF. The DNA for the CDR3 is TGTGCCATCAGTGGGCTGGGAAACGAGCAGTACTTC.

V and J are TRBV29-1 and TRBJ1-1; maybe TRBD1 (5 bases). The CDR3 spans 13 residues. Trimming shortened V by 8 bases and J by 4 bases, and 17 bases separated the two germline ends. The germline V gene has CDR1 SQVTM and CDR2 ANQGSEA. In nucleotides, the CDR3 is TGCAGCTCTCAGGACGGGGGAGGCACTGAAGCTTTCTTT. It is translated as CSSQDGGGTEAFF.

Of note for this clonotype: A much larger clone lies one base from this, so it may be a read error. The genes are TRBV29-1 and TRBJ2-5; tentative D call: TRBD2 (6 bases). The better agreement between TRBJ2-7 and the DNA end casts doubt on the J call. CDR1 and CDR2 (germline): SQVTM, ANQGSEA. The CDR3 has 14 amino acids. CDR3 sequence reads: CSIELKSGAYEQYF. The CDR3 bases are TGCAGCATTGAATTAAAGTCGGGGGCCTACGAGCAGTACTTC.

J is TRBJ2-7 and V is TRBV20-1; a possible D gene is TRBD2 (6 bases). Germline-derived CDR1 and CDR2 are DFQATT and SNEGSKA (reference sequence). V lost 6 bases, J lost 2 bases, and 14 bases lay in between. CDR3 length equals 13 residues. For the CDR3, the DNA is TGCAGTGCAAGGGAGGCGTGGGCCTACGAGCAGTACTTC. Translating gives CSAREAWAYEQYF.

This chain joins TRBV20-1 and TRBJ1-5; unclear D gene. The CDR3 is 14 residues long. V lost 4 bases and J lost 0, with 10 bases in between. The germline V gene encodes CDR1 DFQATT and CDR2 SNEGSKA (reference sequence). CDR3 nucleotides: TGCAGTGCTAAAAGACACCTTAGCAATCAGCCCCAGCATTTT. This translates into CSAKRHLSNQPQHF.

The chain uses TRBV18 and TRBJ2-7; D is uncertain. The length of the CDR3 is 14 residues. The germline V and J ends were trimmed by 4 bases and 7 bases, with 17 bases remaining between them. CDR1 and CDR2 from the germline V gene are KGHSH and LQKENI. The CDR3 here is CASSRPGSFEEQYF. CDR3 nucleotide sequence: TGTGCCAGCTCACGTCCCGGGTCTTTCGAGGAGCAGTACTTC.

The rearrangement links TRBV5-1 to TRBJ1-2; 10 bases map to TRBD1. V was clipped by 0 bases and J by 6 bases; unmatched bases: 14. CDR1 is SGHRS and CDR2 is YFSETQ in the germline V gene. The CDR3 loop spans 18 amino acids. CDR3 sequence: CASSLARGTGAPVNGYTF. In DNA form, the CDR3 reads TGCGCCAGCAGCTTGGCCCGTGGGACAGGGGCCCCAGTGAATGGCTACACCTTC.

This chain uses TRBV20-1 with TRBJ2-7, with 7 bases matching TRBD2. The J call may be in error: the DNA end matches TRBJ2-5 better. The CDR3 sequence is 15 residues long. The germline V gene has CDR1 DFQATT and CDR2 SNEGSKA (reference sequence). DNA for the CDR3: TGCAGTGCTAGCGGAGGGGCGGGGGTTGAAGAGACCCAGTACTTC. Its translation is CSASGGAGVEETQYF.

The rearrangement uses TRBV10-3 and TRBJ1-2; TRBD1 matches 9 bases. Germline CDR1 and CDR2: ENHRY and SYGVKD. CDR3 length: 16 residues. J lost 9 bases, V lost 6 bases, and 17 bases had no gene match. The CDR3 region is CAISPGAAQGAGSYTF. The CDR3 bases are TGTGCCATCAGCCCTGGGGCCGCACAGGGGGCGGGGAGCTACACCTTC.

The chain carries TRBV6-1 and TRBJ1-1, with 9 positions matching TRBD1. The germline V gene encodes CDR1 MNHNS and CDR2 SASEGT. Trimming at V came to 2 bases and at J to 1 base, leaving 5 bases not matched to a gene. CDR3 size: 16 residues. The CDR3 spells CASSEFGTGRNTEAFF. The CDR3 bases are TGTGCCAGCAGTGAATTCGGGACAGGGAGGAACACTGAAGCTTTCTTT.

J is TRBJ2-4 and V is TRBV6-2 or TRBV6-3; D unresolved. Judging by the DNA end, TRBJ2-7 fits better; the J call may be wrong. Per the germline V gene, CDR1 is MNHEY and CDR2 is SVGEGT. The CDR3 sequence is 15 residues long. The CDR3 loop reads CASSQNTVHQYEQYF. The CDR3 bases are TGTGCCAGCAGCCAGAACACCGTCCACCAATACGAGCAGTACTTC.

In its sample, this clonotype was seen a few times. The chain links TRBV18 to TRBJ2-7; 10 bases are a match to TRBD1. CDR3 size: 14 residues. V was pared by 6 bases and J by 9 bases, with 11 bases of the junction left unmatched. The V gene's germline CDR1 is KGHSH and CDR2 LQKENI. CDR3 amino acids: CASSVPGQGRPQYF. The CDR3 DNA is TGTGCCAGCTCTGTACCGGGACAGGGGAGGCCGCAGTACTTC.